Each of the 26 T cell receptor beta chains below was sequenced from the same sample in a study of blood T cell repertoires in COVID-19. Sequenced by immunoSEQ multiplex PCR; TCRdb stores in-frame clones only, minus some. Here the sample spans 210,000 or so clones, 87% being singletons. Sequences were obtained from PBMCs or T cells enriched from blood (not recorded which). Source of these receptors: a young man who had recovered from COVID-19.

The gene calls are TRBV7-9 and TRBJ2-1; the D gene is possibly TRBD1 (6 bases). This CDR3 has 14 amino acids. Trimming removed 4 bases from V and 6 bases from J, with 13 bases in between. Germline CDR1 reads SEHNR; CDR2 reads FQNEAQ (reference sequence). The CDR3 DNA sequence: TGTGCCAGCAGCTCCGAAAACAGGGCCAATGAGCAGTTCTTC. Its translation: CASSSENRANEQFF.

The V gene is TRBV5-4, the J gene TRBJ2-5; 7 bases are a match to TRBD1. With V trimmed by 4 bases and J by 5 bases, 11 bases remained unmatched. The CDR3 spans 15 residues. Germline V gene sequence: CDR1 SGHNT, CDR2 YYREEE (reference sequence). CDR3 loop: CASSQRTGRAETQYF. CDR3 DNA: TGTGCCAGCAGCCAGCGGACAGGACGAGCGGAGACCCAGTACTTC.

This clone was counted only a few times. V is TRBV3-1 (or the pseudogene TRBV3-2) and J is TRBJ2-7; 9 bases map to TRBD1. Germline values: CDR1 LGHDT, CDR2 YNNKEL (reference sequence). The junction had 8 bases not matched to a gene; V was cut back by 1 base and J by 7 bases. This CDR3 contains 15 residues. CDR3 in amino acids: CASSQGTGQGKEQYF. In nucleotides, the CDR3 is TGTGCCAGCAGCCAAGGCACGGGACAGGGTAAAGAGCAGTACTTC.

The rearrangement joins TRBV27 to TRBJ2-3, with unresolved D. This CDR3 has 13 residues. V gave up 6 bases and J gave up 0 bases, with 7 bases separating them. Looked up from germline, CDR1 is MNHEY and CDR2 is SMNVEV (reference sequence). CDR3 in amino acids: CASRPISTDTQYF. The CDR3 bases are TGTGCCAGCAGGCCTATTAGCACAGATACGCAGTATTTT.

This clone has only a few counts. The chain links TRBV7-6 to TRBJ2-6, with D unresolved. Trimming cost V 11 bases and J 4 bases, with 6 bases left between them. Germline-derived CDR1 and CDR2 are SGHVS and FNYEAQ. The CDR3 covers 11 residues. The CDR3 reads CASSGANVLTF. The CDR3 DNA is TGTGCCTCCTCCGGGGCCAACGTCCTGACTTTC.

As to this clone: Other DNA sequences in the same sample also yield this CDR3. The gene calls are TRBV29-1 and TRBJ1-1, with D perhaps matching TRBD1 (6 bases). With 6 bases removed from V and 8 bases from J, the gap between germline ends came to 13 bases. The CDR3 covers 11 residues. Germline V gives CDR1 SQVTM, CDR2 ANQGSEA. CDR3: CSVDRGAEAFF. In nucleotides, the CDR3 is TGCAGCGTAGATCGGGGGGCCGAAGCTTTCTTT.

V usage is TRBV7-8 and J usage is TRBJ1-5, with no clear D. CDR3 size: 13 residues. Per the germline V gene, CDR1 is SGHVS and CDR2 is FQNEAQ. V lost 1 base and J lost 7, with 8 bases in between. CDR3 region: CASSLDTGQPQHF. DNA for the CDR3: TGTGCCAGCAGCTTAGATACCGGGCAGCCCCAGCATTTT.

J is TRBJ2-2 and V is TRBV9; 10 bases map to TRBD1. CDR1 SGDLS and CDR2 YYNGEE come from the germline V gene. J was trimmed by 3 bases and V by 3 bases; bases with no gene match: 5. CDR3 length: 16 amino acids. The CDR3 sequence is CASSAGQGDYTGELFF. CDR3 coding DNA: TGTGCCAGCAGCGCCGGACAGGGGGACTACACCGGGGAGCTGTTTTTT. Together with reference TRBV9 and TRBJ2-2, the CDR3 gives the full variable domain: DSGVTQTPKHLITATGQRVTLRCSPRSGDLSVYWYQQSLDQGLQFLIQYYNGEERAKGNILERFSAQQFPDLHSELNLSSLELGDSALYFCASSAGQGDYTGELFFGEGSRLTVL.

This chain connects TRBV4-3 to TRBJ2-1, with TRBD2 identical over 11 bases. CDR1 and CDR2 from the germline V gene are LGHNA and YSLEER. The CDR3 is made up of 17 amino acids. V was clipped by 0 bases and J by 7 bases; unmatched bases: 8. The CDR3 DNA sequence: TGCGCCAGCAGCCAAGATCTAGCGGGGGGCGTTCGTAATGAGCAGTTCTTC. Protein: CASSQDLAGGVRNEQFF.

This clone came up a few times. V and J are TRBV11-2 and TRBJ2-7, with 7 bases fitting TRBD2. CDR3 size: 15 residues. V gave up 5 bases and J gave up 4 bases; unmatched junction bases: 11. The germline gives CDR1 SGHAT, CDR2 FQNNGV. CDR3 loop: CASSRPGSGTYEQYF. The CDR3 nucleotides read TGTGCCAGCAGCCGTCCGGGCAGCGGGACGTACGAGCAGTACTTC.

The gene calls are TRBV5-1 and TRBJ2-1; D may be TRBD2 (6 bases). Deletions cut 4 bases from V and 6 bases from J, with 23 bases between. The CDR3 extends over 17 amino acids. Germline assignment: CDR1 SGHRS and CDR2 YFSETQ. CDR3 nucleotides: TGCGCCAGCAGCCCCCGCCGGCCGGGGGAGATACGCAATGAGCAGTTCTTC. As protein: CASSPRRPGEIRNEQFF. The full variable domain, in which reference TRBV5-1 and TRBJ2-1 provide the parts outside the CDR3, is KAGVTQTPRYLIKTRGQQVTLSCSPISGHRSVSWYQQTPGQGLQFLFEYFSETQRNKGNFPGRFSGRQFSNSRSEMNVSTLELGDSALYLCASSPRRPGEIRNEQFFGPGTRLTVL.

The chain uses TRBV30 and TRBJ1-2; tentative D call: TRBD1 (6 bases). The ends were cut back, 7 bases at V and 8 bases at J, with 14 bases in the middle. The CDR3 consists of 11 residues. The germline V gene encodes CDR1 GTSNPN and CDR2 SVGIG (reference sequence). In DNA, the CDR3 is TGTGCCTCTAACAGGGTCCGGGGCTACACCTTC. Translated: CASNRVRGYTF.

The rearrangement joins TRBV10-1 to TRBJ2-1, with 9 positions matching TRBD2. Germline V gives CDR1 WNHNN, CDR2 SYGVQD (reference sequence). The CDR3 extends over 15 amino acids. After removal of 2 bases from V and 7 bases from J, the junction contained 6 bases not matched to a gene. CDR3 residues: CASSESGRLRNEQFF. The CDR3, as DNA: TGCGCCAGCAGTGAGAGCGGGAGGCTGAGGAATGAGCAGTTCTTC.

This clone has just one count. Additional DNA sequences in this sample encode the identical CDR3. The chain has TRBV7-2 and TRBJ1-1; D gene ambiguous. Looked up from germline, CDR1 is SGHTA and CDR2 is FQGNSA. V was cut by 0 bases and J by 2 bases, with 10 bases left in between. This CDR3 is 15 amino acids long. The CDR3 DNA is TGTGCCAGCAGCTTAGCCCCCGGCGGTAACACTGAAGCTTTCTTT. This translates into CASSLAPGGNTEAFF.

The chain joins TRBV19 to TRBJ1-2; D is perhaps TRBD1 (5 bases). Germline assignment: CDR1 LNHDA and CDR2 SQIVND (reference sequence). Trimming stripped 4 bases from V and 5 bases from J, with 20 bases between. This CDR3 is built from 16 residues. The CDR3 DNA reads as TGTGCCAGTAGTACCCAGGGCGGGGGGACGATTTATGGCTACACCTTC. Its protein is CASSTQGGGTIYGYTF.

V usage is TRBV13 and J usage is TRBJ1-2, with unresolved D. Trimming stripped 7 bases from V and 6 bases from J, with 27 bases between. The CDR3 has 17 residues. Germline lookup yields CDR1 PRHDT and CDR2 FYEKMQ (reference sequence). The CDR3 sequence is CASTEGLRVPLSDGYTF. The CDR3 DNA reads as TGTGCCAGCACAGAGGGTCTGCGGGTCCCCCTCTCAGATGGCTACACCTTC. The complete variable domain, with remaining parts taken from reference TRBV13 and TRBJ1-2, reads AAGVIQSPRHLIKEKRETATLKCYPIPRHDTVYWYQQGPGQDPQFLISFYEKMQSDKGSIPDRFSAQQFSDYHSELNMSSLELGDSALYFCASTEGLRVPLSDGYTFGSGTRLTVV.

The chain combines TRBV3-1 (or the pseudogene TRBV3-2) with TRBJ2-1, with 13 bases matching TRBD2. From germline, CDR1 is LGHDT and CDR2 YNNKEL (reference sequence). The CDR3 spans 16 residues. V lost 4 bases and J lost 5; bases outside the gene matches: 5. CDR3 nucleotide sequence: TGTGCCAGCAGCCGATCCGGACTAGCGGGAGACAATGAGCAGTTCTTC. This gives the protein CASSRSGLAGDNEQFF.

V gene TRBV18 combines with J gene TRBJ1-1; D unclear. The CDR3 consists of 14 residues. V lost 6 bases and J lost 1, with 12 bases in between. Germline assignment: CDR1 KGHSH and CDR2 LQKENI. The CDR3: CASSPPPGNTEAFF. CDR3 sequence (DNA): TGTGCCAGCTCTCCGCCCCCCGGGAACACTGAAGCTTTCTTT.

This rearrangement joins TRBV5-1 to TRBJ2-3; no definite D call. Germline V gene sequence: CDR1 SGHRS, CDR2 YFSETQ. The CDR3 covers 14 residues. V dropped 2 bases and J dropped 4 bases, with 11 bases sitting between them. CDR3 nucleotide sequence: TGCGCCAGCAGCTTTAGAACACGGGCAGATACGCAGTATTTT. Its protein is CASSFRTRADTQYF.

This clone was observed a single time. The chain uses TRBV29-1 and TRBJ2-3; possible D gene TRBD2, 6 bases. The germline CDR1 and CDR2 sequences are SQVTM and ANQGSEA. With 5 bases removed from V and 1 base from J, the gap between germline ends came to 10 bases. This CDR3 comprises 13 residues. This chain's CDR3 is CSVMGGGTDTQYF. In nucleotides, the CDR3 is TGCAGCGTTATGGGGGGTGGCACAGATACGCAGTATTTT.

Here the CDR3 DNA reads TGTGCCAGCAAATTTGGAACAGGGGACTATGGCTACACCTTC. Protein product: CASKFGTGDYGYTF. The rearrangement joins TRBV9 to TRBJ1-2; TRBD1 agrees at 7 bases. CDR3 length: 14 residues. Germline V gene lookup returns CDR1 SGDLS and CDR2 YYNGEE. J gave up 3 bases and V 6 bases, and 8 bases lay outside the gene matches.

V and J are TRBV21-1 and TRBJ1-6; TRBD1 is taken as the D call from the table, unchecked against the DNA. TRBV21-1 is labeled a pseudogene. This CDR3 has 15 amino acids. The CDR3 here is CARTGGDRGDSPLHF. Written as DNA, the CDR3 is TGTGCCAGAACAGGCGGGGACAGGGGTGATTCACCCCTCCACTTT.

The chain recombines TRBV19 with TRBJ1-2, with 7 bases lining up with TRBD1. The CDR3 has 14 residues. The J segment lost 3 bases and the V segment lost 4 bases, leaving 5 bases of the junction unmatched. Germline loops: CDR1 LNHDA, CDR2 SQIVND (reference sequence). The CDR3 protein is CASSKEQGHYGYTF. The CDR3 region has the DNA TGTGCCAGTAGTAAAGAACAGGGGCACTATGGCTACACCTTC.

Regarding this clone: A junction boundary mismatches the germline segment, possibly from a read error. The chain has TRBV30 and TRBJ2-2; a weak D match, TRBD1 (6 bases). Germline V gene lookup returns CDR1 GTSNPN and CDR2 SVGIG (reference sequence). CDR3 length: 12 amino acids. The CDR3 DNA reads TGTGCCTGGAGTAGTGGGCAAGGGGGGCTGTTTTTT. This sequence encodes CAWSSGQGGLFF.

The gene calls are TRBV28 and TRBJ1-2, with no clear D. Germline V gene data show CDR1 as MDHEN and CDR2 as SYDVKM. Trimming took off 8 bases at V and 9 bases at J, with 19 bases between the two ends. CDR3 length: 13 amino acids. The CDR3 DNA reads TGTGCCAGCGGGCCGATTGGGAGGGTACGCTACACCTTC. This sequence encodes CASGPIGRVRYTF.

V and J are TRBV5-5 and TRBJ1-2; TRBD1 aligns across 7 bases. This CDR3 is built from 15 residues. Germline V gives CDR1 SGHKS, CDR2 YYEKEE (reference sequence). V lost 2 bases and J lost 6; bases outside the gene matches: 10. CDR3 protein: CASSLVTTGYHGYTF. The CDR3 nucleotides read TGTGCCAGCAGCTTAGTAACGACAGGGTACCATGGCTACACCTTC.